This T cell receptor (beta chain) was sequenced during a study of T cell changes during pregnancy in multiple sclerosis. V shed 0 bases, J shed 2 bases, and the junction held 6 bases outside the gene matches. CDR1 and CDR2 (germline): PRHDT, FYEKMQ (reference sequence). CDR3 length equals 17 residues. Clones were read by immunoSEQ multiplex PCR, and TCRdb kept only the in-frame ones, dropping some. This table has some 120,000 clones, 80% to 95% appearing once. The TCR originated in a female donor with multiple sclerosis, enrolled in a pregnancy study. The sequencing here drew on peripheral blood, taken in the third trimester of pregnancy. The chain joins TRBV13 to TRBJ2-1; the match to TRBD2 covers 8 bases. CDR3 in DNA: TGTGCCAGCAGCTTAGGGACAAGCGGGAGTGCCTACAATGAGCAGTTCTTC. Protein sequence: CASSLGTSGSAYNEQFF.